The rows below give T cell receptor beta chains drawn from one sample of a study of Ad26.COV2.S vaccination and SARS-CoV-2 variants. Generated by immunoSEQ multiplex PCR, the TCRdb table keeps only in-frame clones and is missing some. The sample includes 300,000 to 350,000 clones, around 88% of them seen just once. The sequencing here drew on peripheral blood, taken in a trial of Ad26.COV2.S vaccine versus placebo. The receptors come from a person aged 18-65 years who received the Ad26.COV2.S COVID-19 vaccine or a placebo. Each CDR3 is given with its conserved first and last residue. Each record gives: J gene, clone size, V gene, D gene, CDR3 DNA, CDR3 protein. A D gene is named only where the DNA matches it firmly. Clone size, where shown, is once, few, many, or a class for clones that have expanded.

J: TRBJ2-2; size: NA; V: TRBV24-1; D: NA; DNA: TGTGCCACCAGTAGGGCAGGGAACACCGGGGAGCTGTTTTTT; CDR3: CATSRAGNTGELFF
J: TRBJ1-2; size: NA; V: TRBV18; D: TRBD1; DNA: TGTGCCAGCTCACCGGGAGGGACAGGAAACTATGGCTACACCTTC; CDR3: CASSPGGTGNYGYTF
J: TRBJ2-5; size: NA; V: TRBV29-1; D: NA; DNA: TGCAGCGTTGTGGACTACCAAGAGACCCAGTACTTC; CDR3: CSVVDYQETQYF
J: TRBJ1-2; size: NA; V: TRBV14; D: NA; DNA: TGTGCCAGCAGCCTACATCGGACACTGAACCCCTATGGCTACACCTTC; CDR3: CASSLHRTLNPYGYTF
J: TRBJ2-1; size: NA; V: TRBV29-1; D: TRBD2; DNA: TGCAGCGTTGAAGAAATCGCCCCGGGACTAGAGGACAATGAGCAGTTCTTC; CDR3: CSVEEIAPGLEDNEQFF
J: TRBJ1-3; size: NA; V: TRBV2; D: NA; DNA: TGTGCCAGCAGTAGGGGGGAGGCCTCTGGAAACACCATATATTTT; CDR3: CASSRGEASGNTIYF
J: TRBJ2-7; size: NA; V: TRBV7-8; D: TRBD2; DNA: TGTGCCAGCAGCTTATATGCGGGGGGCCCGGACGAGCAGTACTTC; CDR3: CASSLYAGGPDEQYF
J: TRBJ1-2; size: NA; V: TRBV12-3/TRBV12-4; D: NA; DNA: TGTGCCAGCTCGCGGGCCGTAGGGGGCTACACCTTC; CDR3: CASSRAVGGYTF
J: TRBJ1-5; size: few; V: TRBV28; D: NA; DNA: TGTGCCAGCAGCCGGCCCGCCGCCAATCAGCCCCAGCATTTT; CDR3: CASSRPAANQPQHF
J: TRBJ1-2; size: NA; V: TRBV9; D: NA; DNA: TGTGCCAGCAGCAAAGAAAAACAGGGAGCCTATGGCTACACCTTC; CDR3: CASSKEKQGAYGYTF
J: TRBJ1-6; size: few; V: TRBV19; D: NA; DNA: TGTGCCAGTAGCCGGGACGGAAACAATTCACCCCTCCACTTT; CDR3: CASSRDGNNSPLHF